This T cell receptor beta chain was sequenced during a study of human T cells and chemical hapten exposure. For the study at large: The upper back received 0.01% DPC by patch testing, with results read at 6 days. Study-wide results and limits: High-frequency TCRs, those above 1 in 1000, stayed the same after DPC sensitization. The study found expanded TCRs formed significantly more large CDR3 similarity clusters than controls.

Stated time point: patch test 1, 2 weeks after DPC sensitization. Specified treatment: therapeutic diphenylcyclopropenone sensitization with weekly scalp DPC. Sample donors consisted of patients with alopecia, aged 18 to 70 years, who were suitable for DPC. Using its own MiXCR run on the RACE reads, TCRdb lists one record per CDR3 protein. The sample lists about 82,000 distinct CDR3 sequences, roughly 10% occurring once. The sample holds many counts of this clonotype. Its target is unknown. The receptor was derived from a woman aged 45 to 65 with alopecia areata. Some clones in this sample may be carry-over from other donors' samples. Here the sequenced sample was whole blood, taken in connection with sensitization to the hapten diphenylcyclopropenone (DPC).

The CDR3 sequence is CASSGQRGTQETQYF. CDR3 coding DNA: TGCGCCAGCAGTGGACAGCGGGGGACCCAAGAGACCCAGTACTTC. This rearrangement joins TRBV10-2 to TRBJ2-5, with TRBD2 matching over 8 bases. The germline V gene has CDR1 WSHSY and CDR2 SAAADI. The CDR3 runs 15 residues. The V gene end was trimmed by 4 bases and the J gene end by 1 base; junction bases not matched to a gene: 5.